Included here is one TCR beta chain sequence, with context. What this receptor recognizes is not known. No base-level quality is on record; no much larger clone is a single base apart. The sample is drawn from a study of OX40 agonist ivuxolimab in advanced cancers. About the study as a whole: Ivuxolimab, which targeted the costimulatory receptor OX40 (CD134), was an agonistic, fully human IgG2 monoclonal antibody. The paper reports the monotherapy dose-escalation portion (N = 52 patients) of the phase I ivuxolimab trial. Among the approximately 54 dose-escalation patients, around 20 had hepatocellular carcinoma, roughly 15 melanoma, 9 renal cell carcinoma and 9 head and neck cancer. The purpose of peripheral TCRbeta sequencing was to test whether ivuxolimab changed TCR sequence diversity and led to clonal T-cell expansion. A male proportion of roughly 80% and a mean age of roughly 55 years, ranging from roughly 23 to 85, were recorded for the dose-escalation cohort. Patients were allowed to have had prior anti-PD-1, anti-PD-L1 or anti-CTLA-4 therapy, and approximately 37% of the dose-escalation patients had been treated with checkpoint inhibitors. Partial responses occurred in three dose-escalation patients, of whom one had hepatocellular carcinoma and two had cutaneous melanoma. Intravenous ivuxolimab was administered to patients every 2 weeks at six dose levels: 0.01, 0.1, 0.3, 1.5, 3 and 10 mg/kg.

For sequencing of the TCRbeta CDR3 region, genomic DNA was extracted from the sorted cells. The immunoSEQ Assay was used to sequence the TCRbeta CDR3 regions. As stored in TCRdb, this immuneACCESS dataset retains in-frame rearrangements with V and J assigned. A fraction of the clones does not appear; measured against another copy, unresolved V genes explain less than half of the discrepancy, and the remainder lacks a known reason. The sample table shows tens of thousands of clones, and 86% are seen once. The leading ten clones occupy less than 25% of the sample. The paper's findings and limits, for the study overall: Low levels of normalized T-cell clonal expansion were also seen in some nonresponding patients. In the 0.1-3.0 mg/kg groups, partial responders had among the lowest normalized peripheral clonal expansion, particularly in CD8+ T cells. On average, CD8+ T cells showed more expanded clones than CD4+ T cells after ivuxolimab. The antigen specificity of the peripheral T cells that underwent clonal expansion was not determined. At doses of 0.1 to 3.0 mg/kg, clonal expansion of both CD4+ and CD8+ blood T cells was observed from baseline to week 6.

Trimming takes 3 bases off V and 1 base off J; junction bases not matched to a gene: 6. Counted from cysteine to phenylalanine, this CDR3 has 15 amino acids. Only the CDR3 region is kept as DNA, spanning 45 bases read in frame from base 1. CDR1 and CDR2 were assigned from the germline V gene as MGHRA and YSYEKL. The trial excluded patients who had a history of autoimmune disease or were on systemic immunosuppression. Peripheral blood for TCR sequencing was collected from all dose cohorts at baseline, on cycle 4 day 1, and on cycle 7 day 1. Samples were obtained from an open-label, multicenter, first-in-human phase I dose-escalation trial of ivuxolimab. The trial enrolled adults with locally advanced or metastatic head and neck squamous cell, hepatocellular, melanoma or renal cell carcinoma. Before TCR sequencing, CD4+ T cells and CD8+ T cells were sorted from peripheral blood as separate populations.

This specimen consisted of CD4+ or CD8+ T cells sorted from blood, obtained in a trial of the OX40 agonist ivuxolimab. This clonotype was sampled from an adult with an advanced solid tumor such as melanoma, head and neck, liver or kidney cancer. Recombination joined TRBV4-1 with TRBJ2-7; a stretch of 7 junction bases matches TRBD1. The DNA reads TGCGCCAGCAGCCAGGCGACAGGGAAATCCTACGAGCAGTACTTC. The translation is CASSQATGKSYEQYF.